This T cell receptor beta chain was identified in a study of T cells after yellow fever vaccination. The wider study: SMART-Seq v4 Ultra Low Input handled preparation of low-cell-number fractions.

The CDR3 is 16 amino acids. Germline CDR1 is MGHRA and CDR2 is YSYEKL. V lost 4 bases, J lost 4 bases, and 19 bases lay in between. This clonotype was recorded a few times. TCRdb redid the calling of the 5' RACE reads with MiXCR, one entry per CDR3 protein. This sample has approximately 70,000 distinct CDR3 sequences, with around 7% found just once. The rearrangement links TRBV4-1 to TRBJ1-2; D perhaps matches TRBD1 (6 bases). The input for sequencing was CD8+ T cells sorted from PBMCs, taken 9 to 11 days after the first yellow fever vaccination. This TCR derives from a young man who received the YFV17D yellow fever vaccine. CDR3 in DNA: TGCGCCAGCAGCCTAGAACAGGGAGTCGTGGGCTATGGCTACACCTTC. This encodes CASSLEQGVVGYGYTF.